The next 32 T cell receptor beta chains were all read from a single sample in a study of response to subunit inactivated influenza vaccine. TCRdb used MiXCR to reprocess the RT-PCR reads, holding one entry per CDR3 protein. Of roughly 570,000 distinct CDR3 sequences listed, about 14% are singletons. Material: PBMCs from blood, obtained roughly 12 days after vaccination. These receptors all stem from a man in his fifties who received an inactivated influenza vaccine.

This CDR3 reads CSAMRLGGGLPRASTDTQYF. Here the CDR3 DNA reads TGCAGTGCTATGCGGCTCGGCGGGGGGCTCCCGAGGGCCAGCACAGATACGCAGTATTTT. This sequence joins TRBV20-1 and TRBJ2-3, with 8 nucleotides matching TRBD2. J gave up 0 bases and V 4 bases, and 21 bases lay outside the gene matches. Germline V lookup: CDR1 DFQATT, CDR2 SNEGSKA (reference sequence). The CDR3 consists of 20 residues.

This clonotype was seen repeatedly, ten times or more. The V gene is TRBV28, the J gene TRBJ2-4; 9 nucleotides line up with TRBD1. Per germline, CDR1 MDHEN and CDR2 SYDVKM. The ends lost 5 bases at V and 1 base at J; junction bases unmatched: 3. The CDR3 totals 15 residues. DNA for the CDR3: TGTGCCAGCAGTCAGGACAGGGGCGCCAAAAACATTCAGTACTTC. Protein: CASSQDRGAKNIQYF.

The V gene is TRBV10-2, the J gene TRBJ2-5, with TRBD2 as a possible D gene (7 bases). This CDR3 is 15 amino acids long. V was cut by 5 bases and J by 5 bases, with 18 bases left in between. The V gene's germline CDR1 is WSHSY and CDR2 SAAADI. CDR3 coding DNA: TGCGCCAGCAGTCCTGGGCGGGGGCCCCCGGAGACCCAGTACTTC. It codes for CASSPGRGPPETQYF.

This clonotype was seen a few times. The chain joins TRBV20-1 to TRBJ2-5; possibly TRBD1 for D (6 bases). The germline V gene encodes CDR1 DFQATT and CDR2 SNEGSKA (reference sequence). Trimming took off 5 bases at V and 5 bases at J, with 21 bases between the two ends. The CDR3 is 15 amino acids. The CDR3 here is CSAHNPLQGWETQYF. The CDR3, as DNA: TGCAGTGCTCACAATCCCCTACAGGGATGGGAGACCCAGTACTTC.

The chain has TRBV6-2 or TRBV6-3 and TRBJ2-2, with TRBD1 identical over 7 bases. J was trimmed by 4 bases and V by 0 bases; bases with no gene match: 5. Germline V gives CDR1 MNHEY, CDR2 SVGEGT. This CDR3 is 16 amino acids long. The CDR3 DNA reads TGTGCCAGCAGTTACTCCGCAGGGGGTATCACCGGGGAGCTGTTTTTT. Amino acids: CASSYSAGGITGELFF.

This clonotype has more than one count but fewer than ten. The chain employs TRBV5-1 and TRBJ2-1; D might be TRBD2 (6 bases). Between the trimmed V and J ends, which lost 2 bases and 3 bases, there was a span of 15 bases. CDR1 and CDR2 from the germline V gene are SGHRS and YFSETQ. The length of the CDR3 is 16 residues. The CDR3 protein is CASSFLSGPGYNEQFF. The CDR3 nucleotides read TGCGCCAGCAGCTTCCTTAGCGGTCCCGGCTACAATGAGCAGTTCTTC. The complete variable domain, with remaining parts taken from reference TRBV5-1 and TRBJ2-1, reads KAGVTQTPRYLIKTRGQQVTLSCSPISGHRSVSWYQQTPGQGLQFLFEYFSETQRNKGNFPGRFSGRQFSNSRSEMNVSTLELGDSALYLCASSFLSGPGYNEQFFGPGTRLTVL.

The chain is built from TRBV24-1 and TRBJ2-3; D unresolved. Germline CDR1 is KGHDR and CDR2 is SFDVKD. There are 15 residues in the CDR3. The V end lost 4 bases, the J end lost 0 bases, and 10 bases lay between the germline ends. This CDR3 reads CATSDARSSTDTQYF. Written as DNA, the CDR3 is TGTGCCACCAGTGACGCGAGGTCTAGCACAGATACGCAGTATTTT.

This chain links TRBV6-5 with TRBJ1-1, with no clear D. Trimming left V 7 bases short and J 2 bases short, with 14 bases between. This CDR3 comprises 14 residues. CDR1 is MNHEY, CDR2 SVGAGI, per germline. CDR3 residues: CASTYSLLNTEAFF. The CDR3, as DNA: TGTGCCAGCACCTACTCCCTCCTCAACACTGAAGCTTTCTTT.

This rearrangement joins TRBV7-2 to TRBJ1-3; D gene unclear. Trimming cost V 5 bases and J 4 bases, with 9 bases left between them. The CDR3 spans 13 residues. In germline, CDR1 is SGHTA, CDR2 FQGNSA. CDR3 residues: CASSQMRGNTIYF. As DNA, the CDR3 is TGTGCCAGCAGCCAAATGAGGGGAAACACCATATATTTT.

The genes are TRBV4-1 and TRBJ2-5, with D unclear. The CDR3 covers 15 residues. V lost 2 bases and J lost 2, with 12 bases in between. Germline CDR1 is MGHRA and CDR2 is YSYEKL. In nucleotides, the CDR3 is TGCGCCAGCAGCCAATCTTTAACATATCAAGAGACCCAGTACTTC. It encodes CASSQSLTYQETQYF.

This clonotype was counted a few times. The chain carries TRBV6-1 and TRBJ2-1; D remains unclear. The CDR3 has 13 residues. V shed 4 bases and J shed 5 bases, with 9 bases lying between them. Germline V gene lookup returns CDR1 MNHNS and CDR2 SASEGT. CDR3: CASSAEFNNEQFF. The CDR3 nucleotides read TGTGCCAGCAGTGCTGAGTTTAACAATGAGCAGTTCTTC.

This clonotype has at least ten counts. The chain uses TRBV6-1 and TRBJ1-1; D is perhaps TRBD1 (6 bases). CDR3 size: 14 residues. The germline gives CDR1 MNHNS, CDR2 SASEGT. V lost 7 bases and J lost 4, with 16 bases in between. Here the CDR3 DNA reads TGTGCCAGCACCACTGACGGGACATTCACTGAAGCTTTCTTT. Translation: CASTTDGTFTEAFF.

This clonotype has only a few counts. DNA for the CDR3: TGTGCCAGCAGCATGCGGGAGGGCCCTACGTATGAGCAGTTCTTC. Translated: CASSMREGPTYEQFF. The gene calls are TRBV7-7 and TRBJ2-1, with 9 bases fitting TRBD2. V lost 5 bases and J lost 8; bases outside the gene matches: 10. The CDR3 spans 15 residues. Germline lookup yields CDR1 SSHAT and CDR2 FNYEAQ (reference sequence).

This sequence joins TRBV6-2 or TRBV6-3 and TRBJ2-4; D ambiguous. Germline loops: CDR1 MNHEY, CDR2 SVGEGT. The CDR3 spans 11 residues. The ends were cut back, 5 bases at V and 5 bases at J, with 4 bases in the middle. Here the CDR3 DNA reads TGTGCCAGCAGTAAACAAAACATTCAGTACTTC. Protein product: CASSKQNIQYF.

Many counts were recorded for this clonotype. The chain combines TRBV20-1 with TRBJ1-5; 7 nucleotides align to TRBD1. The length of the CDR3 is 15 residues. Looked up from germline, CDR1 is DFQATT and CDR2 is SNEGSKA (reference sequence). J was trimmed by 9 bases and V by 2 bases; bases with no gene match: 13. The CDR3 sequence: CSARSVRGPPGPQHF. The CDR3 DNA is TGCAGTGCTAGATCAGTAAGGGGGCCTCCCGGGCCCCAGCATTTT.

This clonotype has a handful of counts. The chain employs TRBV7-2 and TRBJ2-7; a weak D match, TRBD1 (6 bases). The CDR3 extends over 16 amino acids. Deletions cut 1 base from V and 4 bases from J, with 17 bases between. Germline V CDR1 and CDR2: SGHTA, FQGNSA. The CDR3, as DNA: TGTGCCAGCAGCTTAGGGTCGATCAGGGGAACGTACGAGCAGTACTTC. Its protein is CASSLGSIRGTYEQYF.

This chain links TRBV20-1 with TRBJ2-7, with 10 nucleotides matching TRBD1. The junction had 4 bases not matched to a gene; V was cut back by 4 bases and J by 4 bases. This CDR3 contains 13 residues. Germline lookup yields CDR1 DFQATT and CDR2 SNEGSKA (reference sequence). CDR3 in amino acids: CSATTGGRYEQYF. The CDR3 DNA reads TGCAGTGCTACGACAGGGGGCAGATACGAGCAGTACTTC.

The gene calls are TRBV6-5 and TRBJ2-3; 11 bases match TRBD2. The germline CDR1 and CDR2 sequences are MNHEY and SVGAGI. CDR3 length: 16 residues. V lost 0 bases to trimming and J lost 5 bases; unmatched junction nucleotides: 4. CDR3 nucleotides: TGTGCCAGCAGTTACTCCCCTAGCGGGGGGAGAGATACGCAGTATTTT. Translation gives CASSYSPSGGRDTQYF.

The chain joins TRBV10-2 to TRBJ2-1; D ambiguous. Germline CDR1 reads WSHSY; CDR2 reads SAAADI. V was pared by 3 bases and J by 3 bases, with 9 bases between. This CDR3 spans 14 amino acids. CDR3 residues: CASSDGKGYNEQFF. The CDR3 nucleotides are TGCGCCAGCAGTGACGGTAAGGGCTACAATGAGCAGTTCTTC.

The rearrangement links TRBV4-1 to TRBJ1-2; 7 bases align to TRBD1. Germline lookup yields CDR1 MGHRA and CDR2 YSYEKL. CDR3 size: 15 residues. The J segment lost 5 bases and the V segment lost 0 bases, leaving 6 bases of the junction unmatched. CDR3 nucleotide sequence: TGCGCCAGCAGCCAAGAGCGCAGGGGGAGTTATGGCTACACCTTC. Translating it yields CASSQERRGSYGYTF.

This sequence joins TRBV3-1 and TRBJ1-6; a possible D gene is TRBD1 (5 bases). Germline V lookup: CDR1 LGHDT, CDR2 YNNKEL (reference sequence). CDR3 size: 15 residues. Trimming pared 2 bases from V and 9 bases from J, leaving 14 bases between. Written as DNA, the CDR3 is TGTGCCAGCAGCCAATCCTTTACAGGTGGTTCACCCCTCCACTTT. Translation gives CASSQSFTGGSPLHF.

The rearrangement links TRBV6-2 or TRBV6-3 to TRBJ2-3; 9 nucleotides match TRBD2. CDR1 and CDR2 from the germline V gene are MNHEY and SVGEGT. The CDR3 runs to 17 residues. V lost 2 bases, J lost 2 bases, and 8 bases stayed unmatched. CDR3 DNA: TGTGCCAGCAGTTACAATTTGCGGGGGGGCTCCACAGATACGCAGTATTTT. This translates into CASSYNLRGGSTDTQYF.

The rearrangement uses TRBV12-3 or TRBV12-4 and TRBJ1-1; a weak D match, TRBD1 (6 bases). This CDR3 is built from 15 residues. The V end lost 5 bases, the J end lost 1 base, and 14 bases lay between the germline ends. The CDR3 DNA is TGTGCCAGCAGTCCCCCCGGGGGCCGGAACACTGAAGCTTTCTTT. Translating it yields CASSPPGGRNTEAFF.

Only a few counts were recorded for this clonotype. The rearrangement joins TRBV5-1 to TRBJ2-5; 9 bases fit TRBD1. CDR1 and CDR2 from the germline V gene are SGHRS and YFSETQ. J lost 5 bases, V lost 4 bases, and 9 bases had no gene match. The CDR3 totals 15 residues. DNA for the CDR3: TGCGCCAGCAGCCCCGGGACAGGGAAGTTGGAGACCCAGTACTTC. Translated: CASSPGTGKLETQYF.

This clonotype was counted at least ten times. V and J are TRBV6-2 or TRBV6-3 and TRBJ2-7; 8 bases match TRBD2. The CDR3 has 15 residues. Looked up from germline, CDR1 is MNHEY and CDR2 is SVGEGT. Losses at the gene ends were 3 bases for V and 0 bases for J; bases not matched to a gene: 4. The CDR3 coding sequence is TGTGCCAGCAGTTATTTAGCGGGGAGCTCCTACGAGCAGTACTTC. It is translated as CASSYLAGSSYEQYF.

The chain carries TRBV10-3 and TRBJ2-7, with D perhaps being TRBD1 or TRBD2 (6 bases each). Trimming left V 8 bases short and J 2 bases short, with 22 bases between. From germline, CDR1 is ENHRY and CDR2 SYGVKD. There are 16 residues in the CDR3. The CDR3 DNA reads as TGTGCCATCGGAAGGGTTGAAGCGGAGGGGGCCTACGAGCAGTACTTC. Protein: CAIGRVEAEGAYEQYF.

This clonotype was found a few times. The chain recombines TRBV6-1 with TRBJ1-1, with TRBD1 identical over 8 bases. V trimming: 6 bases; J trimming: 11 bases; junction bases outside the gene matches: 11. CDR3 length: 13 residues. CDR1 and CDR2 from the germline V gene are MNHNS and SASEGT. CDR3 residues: CASRNADRVWAFF. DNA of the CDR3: TGTGCCAGCAGGAACGCGGACAGGGTATGGGCTTTCTTT.

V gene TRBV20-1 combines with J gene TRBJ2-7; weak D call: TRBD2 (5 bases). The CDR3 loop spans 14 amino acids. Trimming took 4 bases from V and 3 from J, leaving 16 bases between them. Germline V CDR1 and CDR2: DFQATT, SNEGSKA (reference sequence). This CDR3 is CSATGLAEGYEQYF. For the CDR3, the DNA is TGCAGTGCTACCGGACTGGCGGAAGGCTACGAGCAGTACTTC.

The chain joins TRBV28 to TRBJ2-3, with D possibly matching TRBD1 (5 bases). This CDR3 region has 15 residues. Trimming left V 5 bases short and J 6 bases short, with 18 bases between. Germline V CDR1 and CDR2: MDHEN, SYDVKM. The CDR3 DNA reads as TGTGCCAGCAGTGGTAGGACAAGGGTCGTCGATACGCAGTATTTT. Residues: CASSGRTRVVDTQYF.

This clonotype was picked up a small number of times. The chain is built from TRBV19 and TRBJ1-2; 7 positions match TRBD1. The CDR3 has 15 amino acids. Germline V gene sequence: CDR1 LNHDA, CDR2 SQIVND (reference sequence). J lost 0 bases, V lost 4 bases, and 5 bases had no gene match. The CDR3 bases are TGTGCCAGTAGTAGGGGACAGACTGCTAACTATGGCTACACCTTC. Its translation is CASSRGQTANYGYTF.

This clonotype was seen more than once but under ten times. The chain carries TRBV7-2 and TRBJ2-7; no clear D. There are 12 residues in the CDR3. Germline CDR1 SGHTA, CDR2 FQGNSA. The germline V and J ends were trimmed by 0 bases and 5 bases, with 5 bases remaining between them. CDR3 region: CASSLARNEQYF. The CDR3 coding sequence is TGTGCCAGCAGCTTAGCGAGGAACGAGCAGTACTTC.

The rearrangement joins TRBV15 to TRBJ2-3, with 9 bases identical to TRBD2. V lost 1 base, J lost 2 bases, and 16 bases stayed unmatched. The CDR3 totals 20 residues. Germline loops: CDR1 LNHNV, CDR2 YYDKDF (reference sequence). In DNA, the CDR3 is TGTGCCACCAGCAGAGGCCTCCTAGCGGGGAGGGTAGTCAACACAGATACGCAGTATTTT. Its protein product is CATSRGLLAGRVVNTDTQYF. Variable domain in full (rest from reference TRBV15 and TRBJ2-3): DAMVIQNPRYQVTQFGKPVTLSCSQTLNHNVMYWYQQKSSQAPKLLFHYYDKDFNNEADTPDNFQSRRPNTSFCFLDIRSPGLGDTAMYLCATSRGLLAGRVVNTDTQYFGPGTRLTVL.